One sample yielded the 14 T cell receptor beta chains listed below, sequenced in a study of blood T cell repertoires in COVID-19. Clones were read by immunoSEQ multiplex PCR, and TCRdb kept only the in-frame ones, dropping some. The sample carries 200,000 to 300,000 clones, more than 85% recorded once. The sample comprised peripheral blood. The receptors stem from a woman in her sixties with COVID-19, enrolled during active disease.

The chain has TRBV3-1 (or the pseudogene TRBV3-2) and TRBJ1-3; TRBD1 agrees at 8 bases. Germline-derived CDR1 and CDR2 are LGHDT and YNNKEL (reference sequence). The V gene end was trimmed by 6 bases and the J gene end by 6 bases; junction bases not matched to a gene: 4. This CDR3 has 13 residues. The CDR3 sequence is CASSARGPNTIYF. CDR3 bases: TGTGCCAGCAGTGCCAGGGGGCCAAACACCATATATTTT.

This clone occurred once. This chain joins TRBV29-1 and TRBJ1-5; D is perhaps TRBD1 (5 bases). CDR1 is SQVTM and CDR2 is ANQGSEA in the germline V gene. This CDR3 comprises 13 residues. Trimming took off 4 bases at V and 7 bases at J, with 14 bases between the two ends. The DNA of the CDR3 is TGCAGCGTTGGGGCAGGGCAGGGACAGCCCCAGCATTTT. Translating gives CSVGAGQGQPQHF.

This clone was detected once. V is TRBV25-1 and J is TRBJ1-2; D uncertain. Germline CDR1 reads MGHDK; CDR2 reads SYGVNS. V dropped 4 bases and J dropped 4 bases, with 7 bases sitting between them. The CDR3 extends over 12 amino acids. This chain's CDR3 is CASSGGFYGYTF. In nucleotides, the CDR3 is TGTGCCAGCAGTGGAGGCTTCTATGGCTACACCTTC.

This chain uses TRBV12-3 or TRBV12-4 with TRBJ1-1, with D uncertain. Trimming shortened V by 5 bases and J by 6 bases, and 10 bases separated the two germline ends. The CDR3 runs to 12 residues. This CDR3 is CASSPGKSEAFF. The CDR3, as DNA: TGTGCCAGCAGTCCAGGAAAGTCTGAAGCTTTCTTT.

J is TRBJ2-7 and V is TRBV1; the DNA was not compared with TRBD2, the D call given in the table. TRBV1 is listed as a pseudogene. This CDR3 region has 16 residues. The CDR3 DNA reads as TGCACCAGCAGGACGTCGGGGTCCCCCCCGGTATACGAGCAGTACTTC. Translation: CTSRTSGSPPVYEQYF.

The CDR3 loop is CAWSVGGEHEAFF. For the CDR3, the DNA is TGTGCCTGGAGTGTCGGCGGGGAACATGAAGCTTTCTTT. The chain couples TRBV30 to TRBJ1-1; D not resolved. The CDR3 spans 13 residues. V was shortened by 0 bases and J by 7 bases, with 12 bases between the two germline ends. Germline V gene lookup returns CDR1 GTSNPN and CDR2 SVGIG (reference sequence).

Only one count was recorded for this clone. CDR3 amino acids: CASMGRVAYGYTF. DNA of the CDR3: TGTGCCAGCATGGGCAGGGTGGCCTATGGCTACACCTTC. The chain is built from TRBV2 and TRBJ1-2, with a tentative D call TRBD1 (5 bases). The CDR3 sequence is 13 residues long. V lost 7 bases, J lost 4 bases, and 13 bases lay in between. In germline, CDR1 is SNHLY, CDR2 FYNNEI.

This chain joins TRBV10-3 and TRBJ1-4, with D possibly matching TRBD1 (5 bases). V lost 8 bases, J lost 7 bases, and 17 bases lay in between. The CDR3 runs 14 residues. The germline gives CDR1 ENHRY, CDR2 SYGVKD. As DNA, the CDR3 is TGTGCCATCTCCACGGGGGGGTTGGGTGAAAAACTGTTTTTT. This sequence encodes CAISTGGLGEKLFF.

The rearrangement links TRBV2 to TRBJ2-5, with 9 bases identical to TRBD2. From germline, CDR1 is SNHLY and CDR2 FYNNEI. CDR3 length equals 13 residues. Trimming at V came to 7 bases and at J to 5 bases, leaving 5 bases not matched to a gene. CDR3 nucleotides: TGTGCCAGCACCGGCGGGAGGGCCGAGACCCAGTACTTC. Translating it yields CASTGGRAETQYF.

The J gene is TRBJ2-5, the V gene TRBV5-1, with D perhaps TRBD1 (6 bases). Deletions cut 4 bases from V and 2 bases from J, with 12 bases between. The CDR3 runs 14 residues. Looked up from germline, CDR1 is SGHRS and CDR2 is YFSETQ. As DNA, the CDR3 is TGCGCCAGCAGCCCGGACAGTAATCAAGAGACCCAGTACTTC. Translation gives CASSPDSNQETQYF.

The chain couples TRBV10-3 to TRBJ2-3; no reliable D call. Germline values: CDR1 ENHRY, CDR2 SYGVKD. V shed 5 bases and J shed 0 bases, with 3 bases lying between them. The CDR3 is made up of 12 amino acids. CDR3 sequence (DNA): TGTGCCATCAGTTATAGCACAGATACGCAGTATTTT. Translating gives CAISYSTDTQYF.

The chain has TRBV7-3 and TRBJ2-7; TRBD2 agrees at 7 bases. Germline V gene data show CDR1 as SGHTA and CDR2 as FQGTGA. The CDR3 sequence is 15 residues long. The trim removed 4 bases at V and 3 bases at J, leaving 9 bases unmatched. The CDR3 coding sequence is TGTGCCAGCAGCTCCAATGGGCTAGCGGTCTACGAGCAGTACTTC. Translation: CASSSNGLAVYEQYF.

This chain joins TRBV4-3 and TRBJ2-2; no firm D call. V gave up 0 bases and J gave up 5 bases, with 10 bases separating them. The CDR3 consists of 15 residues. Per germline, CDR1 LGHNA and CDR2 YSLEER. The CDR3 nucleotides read TGCGCCAGCAGCCAAGAGAGTCTATATACCGGGGAGCTGTTTTTT. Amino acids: CASSQESLYTGELFF.

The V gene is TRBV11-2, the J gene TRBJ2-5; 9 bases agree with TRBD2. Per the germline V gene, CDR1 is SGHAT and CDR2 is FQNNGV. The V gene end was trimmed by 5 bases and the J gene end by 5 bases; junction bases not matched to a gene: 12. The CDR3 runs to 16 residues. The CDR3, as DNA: TGTGCCAGCAGCCCCATTTTAGCGGGAGATGCGGAGACCCAGTACTTC. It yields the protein CASSPILAGDAETQYF.